This TCR beta chain was observed in a study of blood T cell repertoires in COVID-19. Remarks on this clone: One end of the junction fails to match germline, which may point to a read error. At the DNA level, this CDR3 is encoded by other sequences in the same sample as well.

In the study's own analysis: Reference gene primer amplification yielded estimated nucleated cell counts. Repertoires were generated with immunoSEQ multiplex PCR, while TCRdb's copy carries only in-frame clones and drops some. The V and J calls and clone size were taken over from that table, and D and trimming were inferred from the DNA. The sample has about 240,000 clones, approximately 83% seen once. From germline, CDR1 is SGHAT and CDR2 FQNNGV. CDR3 length: 14 residues. The chain carries TRBV11-2 and TRBJ1-4; maybe TRBD1 (6 bases). This sequence was found in a woman over 75 with acute or convalescent COVID-19. The material sequenced was peripheral blood. The CDR3 loop is CASRQTGTNEKLFF. In DNA form, the CDR3 reads TGTGCCAGCAGACAGACAGGCACTAATGAAAAACTATTTTTT. The entire variable domain, with the rest obtained from reference TRBV11-2 and TRBJ1-4, is as follows: EAGVAQSPRYKIIEKRQSVAFWCNPISGHATLYWYQQILGQGPKLLIQFQNNGVVDDSQLPKDRFSAERLKGVDSTLKIQPAKLEDSAVYLCASRQTGTNEKLFFGSGTQLSVL.